This is a list of T cell receptor beta chains from one sample in a study of cytomegalovirus exposure and HLA in healthy donors. Sequenced by immunoSEQ multiplex PCR; TCRdb stores in-frame clones only, minus some. The sample lists about 140,000 clones, roughly three quarters occurring once. The source material was PBMCs. Receptor source: a woman between 45 and 65 years old in good health and CMV-seronegative. The CDR3 runs from the conserved cysteine through the conserved F or W. A D gene is named only where the DNA matches it firmly. Clone size is stated in some rows and not others, as once, few, many or a class when expanded.

>NA|TRBV29-1|few|TRBJ2-1
TGCAGCGTTGAAGATGAACAGGTTTGGTACAATGAGCAGTTCTTC
CSVEDEQVWYNEQFF
>NA|TRBV11-1|once|TRBJ2-3
TGTGCCAGCAGCTCCAGAACAGGGTCAGATACGCAGTATTTT
CASSSRTGSDTQYF
>NA|TRBV5-1|few|TRBJ2-1
TGCGCCAGCAGCTCCCTAGACAGCTACAATGAGCAGTTCTTC
CASSSLDSYNEQFF
>TRBD1|TRBV10-3|NA|TRBJ2-1
TGTGCCATCAGTGGGGCCCGGGACAGAGACTACAATGAGCAGTTCTTC
CAISGARDRDYNEQFF
>NA|TRBV27|NA|TRBJ2-7
TGTGCCAGCAGTTTAGCGGGGTTCTCCTACGAGCAGTACTTC
CASSLAGFSYEQYF
>TRBD1|TRBV27|NA|TRBJ1-2
TGTGCCAGCAGTTCGACCCGGGACAGTTCCCTTTATGGCTACACCTTC
CASSSTRDSSLYGYTF
>TRBD1|TRBV6-6|NA|TRBJ2-7
TGTGCTAGCAGTTACCACAGGGGGGAATACGAGCAGTACTTC
CASSYHRGEYEQYF
>NA|TRBV5-4|NA|TRBJ2-3
TGTGCCAGCAACTTCCGAGGGGGAGATACGCAGTATTTT
CASNFRGGDTQYF
>NA|TRBV6-6|few|TRBJ1-2
TGTGCCAGCAGCCAAACAGGGCTAGATGGCTACACCTTC
CASSQTGLDGYTF
>NA|TRBV6-1|NA|TRBJ1-5
TGTGCCAGCAGGGGGGCTGGACAGCCCCAGCATTTT
CASRGAGQPQHF
>NA|TRBV25-1|NA|TRBJ1-3
TGTGCCAGCGAAAAGCAGGGAGGTGGAAACACCATATATTTT
CASEKQGGGNTIYF
>NA|TRBV15|NA|TRBJ2-7
TGTGCCACCAGCAGAGATGTATCTTACGAGCAGTACTTC
CATSRDVSYEQYF
>NA|TRBV5-1|few|TRBJ2-3
TGCGCCAGCAGCTTGGGACACTCCATGGGCACAGATACGCAGTATTTT
CASSLGHSMGTDTQYF
>NA|TRBV6-6|NA|TRBJ1-2
TGTGCCAGCAGTGCATTGGCCTATGGCTACACCTTC
CASSALAYGYTF
>NA|TRBV7-9|NA|TRBJ2-2
TGTGCCAGCAGTCGTCGACAGATAAACACCGGGGAGCTGTTTTTT
CASSRRQINTGELFF
>NA|TRBV19|once|TRBJ2-6
TGTGCCAGTAGGGACATCCCAATGGGCACTGGGGCCAACGTCCTGACTTTC
CASRDIPMGTGANVLTF
>TRBD2|TRBV10-3|NA|TRBJ2-1
TGTGCCATCAGTGTCAGGGGACTAGCGGGGGAACTTAGTGAGCAGTTCTTC
CAISVRGLAGELSEQFF
>NA|TRBV4-2|NA|TRBJ2-3
TGTGCCAGCAGCCAAGTTCTTAGCACAGATACGCAGTATTTT
CASSQVLSTDTQYF
>TRBD1|TRBV4-3|NA|TRBJ2-1
TGCGCCAGCAGCCAAGATGCGGGACAGGTCGACAATGAGCAGTTCTTC
CASSQDAGQVDNEQFF
>TRBD1|TRBV29-1|NA|TRBJ2-1
TGCAGCGTTTCAGCCGGGACAGGGAACTACAATGAGCAGTTCTTC
CSVSAGTGNYNEQFF
>TRBD2|TRBV4-1|NA|TRBJ2-3
TGCGCCAGCAGCCGAACCGGGGGAGGGATGGCAGATACGCAGTATTTT
CASSRTGGGMADTQYF
>NA|TRBV7-9|NA|TRBJ1-2
TGTTCCAGCAGCCCGGGTGGCTATGGCTACACCTTC
CSSSPGGYGYTF
>NA|TRBV2|NA|TRBJ1-2
TGTGCCAGCAGTGAAATGAGATATGGCTACACCTTC
CASSEMRYGYTF
>NA|TRBV19|NA|TRBJ2-1
TGTGCCAGTAGTATATTGCGGGGAGAGCAGTTCTTC
CASSILRGEQFF
>NA|TRBV6-5|NA|TRBJ2-5
TGTGCCACTAACCTGAGGGGGGGCTGGGAGACCCAGTACTTC
CATNLRGGWETQYF
>TRBD1|TRBV4-1|NA|TRBJ2-6
TGCGCCAGCAGCCCCATTCGGGGGGGACAGGGGGCTTCAGGGGCCAACGTCCTGACTTTC
CASSPIRGGQGASGANVLTF
>NA|TRBV28|NA|TRBJ2-1
TGTGCCAGCAGCTCACTCCAGGGCTCCAATGAGCAGTTCTTC
CASSSLQGSNEQFF